This entry is about one TCR beta chain. This clonotype was detected ten times or more. This receptor's antigen is unknown. Base qualities are missing; no much larger clone stands one base away. This specimen comes from a study of response to subunit inactivated influenza vaccine (dated by TCRdb to the late 2010s). Turning to the overall study: To follow how T cells responded to a trivalent subunit inactivated influenza vaccine, the researchers relied on deep quantitative profiling of the T cell receptor repertoire. The full study reports these points: The authors proposed that each seasonal influenza vaccination may bring in only a limited number of new T cells.

The CDR3 starts with the cysteine, ends with the phenylalanine, and has 15 residues. The CDR3 DNA has 45 bases and is translated from base 1. Looking up the germline V gene yields CDR1 MDHEN and CDR2 SYDVKM. The junction shows trimming of 6 bases on V and 6 bases on J, and the gene matches do not reach 11 bases of it. Library preparation was by RT-PCR. TCRdb lists the instrument as Illumina HiSeq 2500. TCRdb applied fastp at Q25 and MiXCR to the public reads, then kept only in-frame beta chains. Merged by CDR3 protein, the rows form single entries marked with the most common genes and DNA. This sample gives 500,000 to 550,000 distinct CDR3 sequences in total; approximately 7.6% of them show up just once. The top ten clones comprise over 10% of the sample.

This receptor was taken from a man between 50 and 75 years old who received an inactivated influenza vaccine. Donor details come from another sample of the same person, matched by shared clones. The input for sequencing was PBMCs from blood, taken about 23 months after vaccination. The V gene is TRBV28 and the J gene is TRBJ1-2, and TRBD1 matches 9 of the central bases. The DNA is as follows: TGTGCCAGCAGAAGGACAGGGGCGGTTGGCCATGGCTACACCTTC. Translated, it gives CASRRTGAVGHGYTF.